This record covers a single TCR beta chain. The target of this receptor is not known. It is unclear where the CDR3 begins or ends on the DNA, so no DNA is shown, and the CDR3 is as TCRdb lists it. The CDR3 sequence holds 14 residues, the cysteine and phenylalanine included. Libraries were made using the immunoSEQ multiplex PCR assay. In TCRdb, the immuneACCESS table is reduced to in-frame sequences with V and J assigned. These tables do not hold every clone; where another copy was compared, an unresolved V gene accounts for under half, and the others remain unexplained. The sample table contains under 850,000 clones; only one count was recorded for 85% to 90% of them. Over 0.008% of the sample is taken by the ten largest. This record comes from a study of shared T cell receptors in the human thymus (dated by TCRdb to about 2021). The study in broad terms: The study examined how the human thymus generates shared, self-reactive T-cell receptor alpha chains.

These data were also reused for a study on human thymus T cells. As the second study states: Immunologically healthy infants undergoing open corrective cardiac surgery for congenital heart defects in Finland were used as donors. The thymus tissue came from surgical resects taken out during corrective cardiac surgery. V and J gene segment usage appeared biased in both thymic and peripheral blood repertoires. Highly overlapping thymic TCR repertoires among unrelated individuals were reported in the related research. The study characterized TCR alpha and beta repertoires from under 10 infant thymus samples and four related peripheral blood samples. The infant donors were roughly 7 to 244 days old, and the cohort included several males and a couple of females. Thymocytes were freed from the tissue by mechanical means and kept at -70 degrees C as pellets of roughly 8.5-31 million cells. A QIAsymphony instrument was used to extract genomic DNA from frozen cell pellets. The immunoSEQ multiplex PCR assay was used to amplify the TCRB and TCRAD loci from a standardized amount of quality-controlled genomic DNA. The amplicons spanned the V(D)J region and were long enough to cover the CDR3 and allow V and J genes to be identified. Through the commercial immunoSEQ service, the amplicons were sequenced on an Illumina platform. Primer bias and sequencing errors were corrected as previously described, and TCRAD and TCRB were defined on the basis of the IMGT database. The repertoires were analysed using immunoSEQ Analyzer 3.0 and VDJTools for basic statistics, V/J segment usage, diversity estimates, rarefaction and pairwise overlap. Diversity was estimated with Chao1, ChaoE, Efron-Thisted, Shannon and inverse Simpson indices, and also on datasets down-sampled to the smallest sample. Repertoire overlap was assessed by strict matching of CDR3 nucleotide sequence, V gene and J gene, and clustering was done by Jaccard-based multidimensional scaling. On average, thymus samples gave 650,000 to 850,000 unique TCRB clonotypes, whereas blood samples gave about 84,000.

The V gene is TRBV21-1 and the J gene is TRBJ2-1; TRBD2, as called in the table, went unchecked against the DNA. TRBV21-1 is a documented pseudogene. The sequencing input was thymocytes. This sequence originates from a boy under two years old with a congenital heart defect. Donor details come from another sample of the same person, matched by shared clones. The CDR3 is CASSKVGRGNEQFF.